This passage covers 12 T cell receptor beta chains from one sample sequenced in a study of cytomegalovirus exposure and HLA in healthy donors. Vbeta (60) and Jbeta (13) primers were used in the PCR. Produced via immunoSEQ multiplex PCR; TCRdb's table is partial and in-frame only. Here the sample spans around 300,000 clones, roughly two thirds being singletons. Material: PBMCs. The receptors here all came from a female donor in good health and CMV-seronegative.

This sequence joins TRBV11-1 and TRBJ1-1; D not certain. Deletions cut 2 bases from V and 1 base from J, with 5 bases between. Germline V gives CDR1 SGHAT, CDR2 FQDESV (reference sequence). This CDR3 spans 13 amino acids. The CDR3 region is CASSLQRNTEAFF. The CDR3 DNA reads TGTGCCAGCAGCTTACAGCGGAACACTGAAGCTTTCTTT.

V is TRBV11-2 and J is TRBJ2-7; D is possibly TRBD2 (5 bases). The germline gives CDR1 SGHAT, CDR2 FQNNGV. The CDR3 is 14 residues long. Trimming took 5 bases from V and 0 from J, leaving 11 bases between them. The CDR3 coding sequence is TGTGCCAGCAGCCGAAGAGGGAGCTCCTACGAGCAGTACTTC. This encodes CASSRRGSSYEQYF.

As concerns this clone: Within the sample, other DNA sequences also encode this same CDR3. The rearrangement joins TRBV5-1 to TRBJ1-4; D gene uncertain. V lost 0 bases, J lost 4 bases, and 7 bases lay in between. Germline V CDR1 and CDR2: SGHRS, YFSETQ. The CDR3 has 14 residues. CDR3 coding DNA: TGCGCCAGCAGCTTGGGCCGAGATAATGAAAAACTGTTTTTT. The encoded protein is CASSLGRDNEKLFF.

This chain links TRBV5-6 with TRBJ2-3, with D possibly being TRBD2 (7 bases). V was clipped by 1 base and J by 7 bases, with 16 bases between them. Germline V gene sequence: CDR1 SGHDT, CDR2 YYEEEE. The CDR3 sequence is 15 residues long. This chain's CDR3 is CASSLRGGGSHTQYF. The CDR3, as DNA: TGTGCCAGCAGCTTGCGAGGGGGAGGGTCACATACGCAGTATTTT.

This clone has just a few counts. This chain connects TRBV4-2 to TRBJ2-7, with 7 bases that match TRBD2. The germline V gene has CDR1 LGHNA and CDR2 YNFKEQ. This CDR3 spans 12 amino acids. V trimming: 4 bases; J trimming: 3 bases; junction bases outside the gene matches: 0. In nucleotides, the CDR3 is TGTGCCAGCAGCCCGGGGGGCTACGAGCAGTACTTC. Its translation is CASSPGGYEQYF.

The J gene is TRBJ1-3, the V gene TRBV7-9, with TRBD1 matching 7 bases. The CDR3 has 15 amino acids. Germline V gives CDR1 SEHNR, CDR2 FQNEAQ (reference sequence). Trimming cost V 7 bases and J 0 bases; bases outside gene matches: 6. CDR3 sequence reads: CASTQGEISGNTIYF. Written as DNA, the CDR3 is TGTGCCAGCACCCAGGGGGAAATCTCTGGAAACACCATATATTTT.

For the CDR3, the DNA is TGTGCCAGCAGCCCCGACATTTCCCAAGAGACCCAGTACTTC. It codes for CASSPDISQETQYF. V is TRBV14 and J is TRBJ2-5, with D uncertain. CDR1 and CDR2 from the germline V gene are SGHDN and FVKESK. The CDR3 spans 14 residues. V shed 4 bases and J shed 1 base, with 10 bases lying between them.

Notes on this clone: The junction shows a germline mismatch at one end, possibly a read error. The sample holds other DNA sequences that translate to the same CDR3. CDR3 sequence (DNA): TGTGCCAGCAGCTTAGGGGCGATATCCTCTGGAAACACTATATATTTT. Translating it yields CASSLGAISSGNTIYF. The chain carries TRBV7-9 and TRBJ1-3; no firm D call. CDR1 and CDR2 from the germline V gene are SEHNR and FQNEAQ (reference sequence). The CDR3 is 16 amino acids.

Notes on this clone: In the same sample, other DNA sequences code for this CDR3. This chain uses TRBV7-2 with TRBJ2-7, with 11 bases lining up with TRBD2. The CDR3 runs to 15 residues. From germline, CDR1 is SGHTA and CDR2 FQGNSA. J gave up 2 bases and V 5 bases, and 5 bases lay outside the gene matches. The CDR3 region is CASSLGTSGTYEQYF. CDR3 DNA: TGTGCCAGCAGCCTTGGGACTAGCGGTACCTACGAGCAGTACTTC. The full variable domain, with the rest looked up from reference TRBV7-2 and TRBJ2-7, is GAGVSQSPSNKVTEKGKDVELRCDPISGHTALYWYRQSLGQGLEFLIYFQGNSAPDKSGLPSDRFSAERTGGSVSTLTIQRTQQEDSAVYLCASSLGTSGTYEQYFGPGTRLTVT.

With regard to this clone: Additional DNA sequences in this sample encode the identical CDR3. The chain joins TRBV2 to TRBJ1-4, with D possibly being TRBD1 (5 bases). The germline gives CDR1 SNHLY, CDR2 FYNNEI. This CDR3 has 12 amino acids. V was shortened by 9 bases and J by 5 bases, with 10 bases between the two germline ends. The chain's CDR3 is CASRGGNEKLFF. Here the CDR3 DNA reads TGTGCCAGTAGGGGAGGAAATGAAAAACTGTTTTTT.

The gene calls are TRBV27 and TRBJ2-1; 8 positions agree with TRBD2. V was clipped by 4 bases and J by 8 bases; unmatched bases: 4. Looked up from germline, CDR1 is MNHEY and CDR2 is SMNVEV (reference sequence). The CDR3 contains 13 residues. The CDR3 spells CASSWTSNDEQFF. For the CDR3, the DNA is TGTGCCAGCAGTTGGACTAGCAACGATGAGCAGTTCTTC.

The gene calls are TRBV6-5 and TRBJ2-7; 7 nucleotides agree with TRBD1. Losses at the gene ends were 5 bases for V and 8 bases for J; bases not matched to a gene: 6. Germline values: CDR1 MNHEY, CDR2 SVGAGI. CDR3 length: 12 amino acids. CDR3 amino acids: CASSRGQEQQYF. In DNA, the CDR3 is TGTGCCAGCAGTCGTGGACAGGAACAGCAGTACTTC.